A single sample is the source of the 12 T cell receptor beta chains below, sequenced in a study of tumor-infiltrating lymphocytes in localized non-small cell lung cancer. Data came from immunoSEQ multiplex PCR; TCRdb stores just in-frame clones and leaves some out. The table includes over 11,000 clones, roughly 82% detected once. Sequencing was carried out using lung tumor tissue. The receptors were gathered from a human donor with non-small cell lung cancer.

The chain joins TRBV10-3 to TRBJ1-5; D call uncertain. Germline CDR1 ENHRY, CDR2 SYGVKD. V gave up 4 bases and J gave up 5 bases, with 9 bases separating them. The CDR3 has 13 amino acids. CDR3 bases: TGTGCCATCAGTGCTTGGCAGGATCAGCCCCAGCATTTT. The encoded protein is CAISAWQDQPQHF.

This clone was recorded once. The chain links TRBV30 to TRBJ2-3; D call uncertain. CDR3 length: 12 residues. V lost 1 base to trimming and J lost 3 bases, with 5 bases between them. Germline V gives CDR1 GTSNPN, CDR2 SVGIG (reference sequence). CDR3 sequence reads: CAWSAGTDTQYF. In nucleotides, the CDR3 is TGTGCCTGGAGTGCCGGGACAGATACGCAGTATTTT.

The chain uses TRBV28 and TRBJ1-2; maybe TRBD1 (6 bases). Between the trimmed V and J ends, which lost 10 bases and 3 bases, there was a span of 12 bases. CDR1 is MDHEN and CDR2 is SYDVKM in the germline V gene. This CDR3 spans 12 amino acids. CDR3 in amino acids: CATRQADYGYTF. The CDR3 DNA sequence: TGTGCCACCCGACAGGCCGACTATGGCTACACCTTC.

The chain recombines TRBV5-1 with TRBJ1-2; TRBD1 is a possible D gene (6 bases). V was pared by 0 bases and J by 0 bases, with 9 bases between. The CDR3 is 15 residues long. Looked up from germline, CDR1 is SGHRS and CDR2 is YFSETQ. The CDR3 loop reads CASSLDPGANYGYTF. CDR3 in DNA: TGCGCCAGCAGCTTGGACCCAGGGGCTAACTATGGCTACACCTTC.

The chain combines TRBV10-3 with TRBJ1-2; 9 bases map to TRBD1. The V gene end was trimmed by 2 bases and the J gene end by 2 bases; junction bases not matched to a gene: 0. Germline CDR1 and CDR2: ENHRY and SYGVKD. CDR3 size: 14 residues. For the CDR3, the DNA is TGTGCCATCAGTGAGGACAGGGGGAACTATGGCTACACCTTC. It encodes CAISEDRGNYGYTF.

CDR3 sequence (DNA): TGTGCCAGCAGACCTGGGGCGGGGGCGGTCACTGAAGCTTTCTTT. This gives the protein CASRPGAGAVTEAFF. The chain couples TRBV2 to TRBJ1-1, with a tentative D call TRBD1 (6 bases). CDR1 and CDR2 (germline): SNHLY, FYNNEI. V gave up 6 bases and J gave up 4 bases, with 18 bases separating them. This CDR3 is built from 15 residues.

V usage is TRBV5-4 and J usage is TRBJ2-1; 10 nucleotides agree with TRBD2. Trimming removed 4 bases from V and 6 bases from J; junction bases left unmatched: 10. CDR1 is SGHNT and CDR2 is YYREEE in the germline V gene (reference sequence). The CDR3 length is 16 residues. Written as DNA, the CDR3 is TGTGCCAGCAGCGTAACGAGCGGGAGGGCCCTCAATGAGCAGTTCTTC. This codes for CASSVTSGRALNEQFF. Full variable domain (remainder filled in from reference TRBV5-4 and TRBJ2-1): ETGVTQSPTHLIKTRGQQVTLRCSSQSGHNTVSWYQQALGQGPQFIFQYYREEENGRGNFPPRFSGLQFPNYSSELNVNALELDDSALYLCASSVTSGRALNEQFFGPGTRLTVL.

This chain links TRBV9 with TRBJ1-4; 9 bases are a match to TRBD1. The V gene end was trimmed by 0 bases and the J gene end by 7 bases; junction bases not matched to a gene: 1. This CDR3 region has 14 residues. Germline CDR1 is SGDLS and CDR2 is YYNGEE. CDR3 sequence reads: CASSVGQGVEKLFF. The CDR3 DNA is TGTGCCAGCAGCGTAGGACAGGGGGTTGAAAAACTGTTTTTT.

The rearrangement links TRBV28 to TRBJ2-3; TRBD1 matches 12 bases. This CDR3 has 17 residues. The V gene's germline CDR1 is MDHEN and CDR2 SYDVKM. V shed 5 bases and J 6 bases; nucleotides not matched to a gene: 12. The CDR3 DNA reads TGTGCCAGCAGTCCGCCGGGGACAGGGGGCAGTACGGATACGCAGTATTTT. As protein: CASSPPGTGGSTDTQYF.

This clone is a singleton in its sample. The chain combines TRBV4-1 with TRBJ1-5; 7 bases align to TRBD1. This CDR3 contains 18 residues. J was trimmed by 2 bases and V by 4 bases; bases with no gene match: 14. Germline CDR1 is MGHRA and CDR2 is YSYEKL. This chain's CDR3 is CASSLNLRGGAGNQPQHF. For the CDR3, the DNA is TGCGCCAGCAGCCTGAACCTCCGAGGGGGCGCGGGCAATCAGCCCCAGCATTTT.

This chain links TRBV30 with TRBJ2-2, with 9 positions matching TRBD2. The J segment lost 5 bases and the V segment lost 5 bases, leaving 3 bases of the junction unmatched. Per germline, CDR1 GTSNPN and CDR2 SVGIG (reference sequence). The CDR3 is 13 residues long. CDR3 in DNA: TGTGCCTGGTGCGGGGGGGATACCGGGGAGCTGTTTTTT. It codes for CAWCGGDTGELFF.

The table lists this clone with a few counts. This chain joins TRBV5-1 and TRBJ2-3; no clear D gene. Germline-derived CDR1 and CDR2 are SGHRS and YFSETQ. The CDR3 runs 14 residues. Trimming removed 0 bases at V and 8 bases at J, with 13 bases between. This CDR3 is CASSLDGVGATQYF. CDR3 nucleotide sequence: TGCGCCAGCAGCTTGGACGGAGTCGGAGCTACGCAGTATTTT.